This T cell receptor beta chain was sequenced for a study of shared clonotypes between healthy human individuals. The protocol was immunoSEQ multiplex PCR, while the TCRdb copy is restricted to in-frame clones and leaves out a portion. The sample shows some 2 million clones, about 95% of them seen only once. Comment on this clone: Its matching antigen is unknown.

The naive CD8 fraction comprised CD45RO-negative cells positively selected for CCR7 and excluded terminally differentiated effector memory CD45RA+ cells. Overall study results and limits: Even with large depth, rarefaction showed that sorted-subset sequencing was incomplete.

The clonotype was recovered from a man aged 18 to 29 in good health. The specimen sequenced was naive CD8+ T cells sorted from blood.

The DNA for the CDR3 is TGTGCCAGCAGTTACTCAGCAGGGTCTAGCACAGATACGCAGTATTTT. This codes for CASSYSAGSSTDTQYF. This chain uses TRBV6-5 with TRBJ2-3; a possible D gene is TRBD1 (5 bases). Deletions cut 0 bases from V and 0 bases from J, with 10 bases between. The CDR3 covers 16 residues. From germline, CDR1 is MNHEY and CDR2 SVGAGI.